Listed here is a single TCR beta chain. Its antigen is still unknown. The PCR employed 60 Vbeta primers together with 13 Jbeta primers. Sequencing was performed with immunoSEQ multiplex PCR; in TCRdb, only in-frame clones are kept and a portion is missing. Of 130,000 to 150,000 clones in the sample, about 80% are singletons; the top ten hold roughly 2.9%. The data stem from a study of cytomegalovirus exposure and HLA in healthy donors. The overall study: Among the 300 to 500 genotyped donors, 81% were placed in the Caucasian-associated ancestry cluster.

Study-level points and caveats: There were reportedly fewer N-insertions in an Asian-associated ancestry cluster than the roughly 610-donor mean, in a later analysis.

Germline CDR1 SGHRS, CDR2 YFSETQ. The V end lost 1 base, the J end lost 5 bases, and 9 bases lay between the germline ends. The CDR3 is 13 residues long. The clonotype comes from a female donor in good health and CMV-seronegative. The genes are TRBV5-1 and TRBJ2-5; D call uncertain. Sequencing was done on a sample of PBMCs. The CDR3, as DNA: TGCGCCAGCAGCTTGTGGCCGAGGGAGACCCAGTACTTC. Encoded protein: CASSLWPRETQYF.